The 25 T cell receptor beta chains below come from one sample, sequenced in a study of early T cells in non-severe SARS-CoV-2 infection. TCRdb independently ran MiXCR on the 5' RACE reads; one entry per CDR3 protein. The table shows about 90,000 distinct CDR3 sequences, with 9.5% to 15% occurring only once. Specimen: whole blood, collected at baseline. The receptors shown here come from an adult who was a healthcare worker with PCR-confirmed SARS-CoV-2 infection or an uninfected control (not recorded which).

This clonotype was seen just once. The V and J genes are TRBV28 and TRBJ2-2; unclear D gene. Germline CDR1 MDHEN, CDR2 SYDVKM. CDR3 length equals 13 residues. Trimming removed 10 bases at V and 4 bases at J, with 13 bases between. The CDR3 region has the DNA TGTGCCACCCTAAATTTTATCACCGGGGAGCTGTTTTTT. Protein sequence: CATLNFITGELFF. The full variable domain, its missing parts supplied by reference TRBV28 and TRBJ2-2, is DVKVTQSSRYLVKRTGEKVFLECVQDMDHENMFWYRQDPGLGLRLIYFSYDVKMKEKGDIPEGYSVSREKKERFSLILESASTNQTSMYLCATLNFITGELFFGEGSRLTVL.

This clonotype was observed many times. This chain links TRBV20-1 with TRBJ2-7, with 8 bases matching TRBD2. Looked up from germline, CDR1 is DFQATT and CDR2 is SNEGSKA (reference sequence). CDR3 length: 15 amino acids. DNA for the CDR3: TGCAGCACAACACCATCCGGGACTAGTTATACGAAGCAGTACTTC. The encoded protein is CSTTPSGTSYTKQYF.

This clonotype was counted between two and nine times. This sequence joins TRBV25-1 and TRBJ2-5; D is tentatively TRBD1 or TRBD2 (5 bases each). The CDR3 is 16 residues long. CDR1 and CDR2 (germline): MGHDK, SYGVNS. The V and J ends lost 1 base and 4 bases respectively, with 16 bases between them. Here the CDR3 DNA reads TGTGCCAGCAGTGAATTCGGACTGGGGGAAGGAGAGACCCAGTACTTC. Translating it yields CASSEFGLGEGETQYF.

This clonotype has more than one count but fewer than ten. This chain connects TRBV25-1 to TRBJ1-2; D perhaps matches TRBD1 (5 bases). CDR1 and CDR2 from the germline V gene are MGHDK and SYGVNS. Between the trimmed V and J ends, which lost 5 bases and 2 bases, there was a span of 9 bases. This CDR3 has 13 amino acids. DNA for the CDR3: TGTGCCAGCAGTCTGACAGAGAACTATGGCTACACCTTC. Amino acids: CASSLTENYGYTF.

The V gene is TRBV25-1, the J gene TRBJ2-3; D is unresolved. The V gene lost 4 bases and the J gene lost 2 bases, with 4 bases spanning the gap. The CDR3 sequence is 12 residues long. Germline V gene data show CDR1 as MGHDK and CDR2 as SYGVNS. The CDR3 coding sequence is TGTGCCAGCAGTGGCTTCACAGATACGCAGTATTTT. As protein: CASSGFTDTQYF.

This chain joins TRBV11-2 and TRBJ2-7; D not resolved. Deletions cut 4 bases from V and 7 bases from J, with 8 bases between. The CDR3 is 11 residues long. CDR1 and CDR2 from the germline V gene are SGHAT and FQNNGV. The CDR3 DNA reads TGTGCCAGCAGCTACGGTCCGGAGCAGTACTTC. Translating it yields CASSYGPEQYF.

This clonotype was counted only a few times. This rearrangement joins TRBV7-2 to TRBJ2-3; D unresolved. Trimming took off 1 base at V and 2 bases at J, with 13 bases between the two ends. Germline CDR1 and CDR2: SGHTA and FQGNSA. CDR3 size: 16 residues. The chain's CDR3 is CASSLGWVPTTDTQYF. DNA of the CDR3: TGTGCCAGCAGCTTAGGGTGGGTCCCCACCACAGATACGCAGTATTTT.

The chain combines TRBV29-1 with TRBJ1-1, with D unclear. This CDR3 comprises 12 residues. The germline V and J ends were trimmed by 0 bases and 7 bases, with 9 bases remaining between them. Germline loops: CDR1 SQVTM, CDR2 ANQGSEA. The chain's CDR3 is CSVEEGRGEAFF. The CDR3 DNA is TGCAGCGTTGAAGAGGGTCGAGGTGAAGCTTTCTTT.

V and J are TRBV7-9 and TRBJ2-7; D not resolved. This CDR3 comprises 11 residues. Germline V gene data show CDR1 as SEHNR and CDR2 as FQNEAQ (reference sequence). Trimming took off 6 bases at V and 5 bases at J, with 8 bases between the two ends. CDR3 DNA sequence: TGTGCCAGCAGAGCCCTGGACGAGCAGTACTTC. Translation: CASRALDEQYF.

The chain carries TRBV5-4 and TRBJ2-2; TRBD2 matches 11 bases. Germline assignment: CDR1 SGHNT and CDR2 YYREEE (reference sequence). CDR3 size: 15 residues. The V gene end was trimmed by 7 bases and the J gene end by 6 bases; junction bases not matched to a gene: 8. The CDR3 sequence is CASALSGGASGELFF. DNA of the CDR3: TGTGCCAGCGCCCTTAGCGGGGGGGCGTCCGGGGAGCTGTTTTTT.

The chain combines TRBV7-9 with TRBJ1-2; possibly TRBD1 for D (6 bases). The V gene's germline CDR1 is SEHNR and CDR2 FQNEAQ (reference sequence). V was cut by 3 bases and J by 8 bases, with 13 bases left in between. The CDR3 has 13 amino acids. The CDR3 sequence is CASSLPGEHGYTF. DNA for the CDR3: TGTGCCAGCAGCTTGCCAGGGGAGCACGGCTACACCTTC.

The V gene is TRBV12-5, the J gene TRBJ1-6; D ambiguous. Germline values: CDR1 LGHNT, CDR2 FRNRAP. This CDR3 has 14 residues. The germline V and J ends were trimmed by 6 bases and 15 bases, with 21 bases remaining between them. CDR3 amino acids: CASGSAWAFEGLHF. CDR3 sequence (DNA): TGTGCTAGTGGCTCCGCCTGGGCGTTCGAAGGCCTCCACTTT.

This clonotype was found a few times. CDR3 amino acids: CASSLQGGMVYNEQFF. For the CDR3, the DNA is TGTGCCAGCAGCCTCCAAGGCGGGATGGTCTACAATGAGCAGTTCTTC. The chain couples TRBV5-6 to TRBJ2-1; possible D gene TRBD2, 6 bases. Trimming stripped 4 bases from V and 3 bases from J, with 17 bases between. The CDR3 contains 16 residues. Germline V gene data show CDR1 as SGHDT and CDR2 as YYEEEE.

At least ten counts were recorded for this clonotype. The V gene is TRBV5-1, the J gene TRBJ2-1; D unresolved. V gave up 0 bases and J gave up 4 bases, with 11 bases separating them. The CDR3 consists of 15 residues. From germline, CDR1 is SGHRS and CDR2 YFSETQ. The CDR3 bases are TGCGCCAGCAGCTTGGACCCAGGTCTTTACAATGAGCAGTTCTTC. Its translation: CASSLDPGLYNEQFF.

The genes are TRBV27 and TRBJ1-2, with a possible D match to TRBD1 (6 bases). V was pared by 7 bases and J by 1 base, with 16 bases between. CDR1 and CDR2 from the germline V gene are MNHEY and SMNVEV (reference sequence). The CDR3 runs 15 residues. The CDR3 sequence: CASMGVTGHNYGYTF. Written as DNA, the CDR3 is TGTGCCAGCATGGGGGTCACAGGGCATAACTATGGCTACACCTTC.

The rearrangement joins TRBV27 to TRBJ1-2; TRBD1 aligns across 7 bases. Trimming removed 9 bases from V and 4 bases from J; junction bases left unmatched: 8. CDR1 and CDR2 (germline): MNHEY, SMNVEV (reference sequence). The CDR3 covers 13 residues. CDR3 sequence reads: CASSDRAGYGYTF. CDR3 in DNA: TGTGCCAGTTCCGACAGGGCTGGCTATGGCTACACCTTC.

This clonotype has ten or more counts. The rearrangement joins TRBV7-8 to TRBJ1-1, with TRBD1 as a possible D gene (5 bases). With 5 bases removed from V and 1 base from J, the gap between germline ends came to 20 bases. CDR1 and CDR2 (germline): SGHVS, FQNEAQ. This CDR3 is 17 amino acids long. CDR3 in DNA: TGTGCCAGCAGCCCCCGATTCCCGACAGCGGAGAACACTGAAGCTTTCTTT. It encodes CASSPRFPTAENTEAFF. Looking up the rest from reference TRBV7-8 and TRBJ1-1 gives the full variable domain: GAGVSQSPRYKVAKRGQDVALRCDPISGHVSLFWYQQALGQGPEFLTYFQNEAQLDKSGLPSDRFFAERPEGSVSTLKIQRTQQEDSAVYLCASSPRFPTAENTEAFFGQGTRLTVV.

The chain has TRBV25-1 and TRBJ2-5; TRBD2 aligns across 8 bases. The germline gives CDR1 MGHDK, CDR2 SYGVNS. The V gene end was trimmed by 1 base and the J gene end by 1 base; junction bases not matched to a gene: 5. The CDR3 is 16 amino acids. The DNA of the CDR3 is TGTGCCAGCAGTGAATCTAGTAGCGGGACCCAAGAGACCCAGTACTTC. This codes for CASSESSSGTQETQYF.

This clonotype was recorded a few times. The chain joins TRBV6-6 to TRBJ1-2, with 7 positions matching TRBD1. V lost 6 bases, J lost 9 bases, and 4 bases stayed unmatched. The CDR3 has 11 amino acids. Germline values: CDR1 MNHNY, CDR2 SVGAGI (reference sequence). This CDR3 is CASRQQGSYTF. CDR3 DNA sequence: TGTGCCAGCAGGCAACAGGGGAGCTACACCTTC.

This clonotype was counted ten times or more. The chain combines TRBV20-1 with TRBJ2-5; perhaps TRBD2 as D (6 bases). This CDR3 is 13 amino acids long. CDR1 and CDR2 from the germline V gene are DFQATT and SNEGSKA (reference sequence). Deletions cut 3 bases from V and 2 bases from J, with 10 bases between. CDR3 nucleotide sequence: TGCAGTGCTAGGGGCGGGGTGCAAGAGACCCAGTACTTC. Its protein is CSARGGVQETQYF.

This clonotype came up a few times. V gene TRBV4-2 combines with J gene TRBJ1-2; TRBD1 agrees at 10 bases. J was trimmed by 3 bases and V by 1 base; bases with no gene match: 2. This CDR3 has 15 residues. Germline CDR1 LGHNA, CDR2 YNFKEQ. CDR3 in DNA: TGTGCCAGCAGCCAAGCGACAGGGGGCGACTATGGCTACACCTTC. It encodes CASSQATGGDYGYTF.

This clonotype was detected a few times. This chain uses TRBV7-3 with TRBJ2-2, with no clear D. In germline, CDR1 is SGHTA, CDR2 FQGTGA. Trimming cost V 5 bases and J 7 bases, with 14 bases left between them. There are 14 residues in the CDR3. The CDR3 DNA sequence: TGTGCCAGCAGCCCTTTGGGTGCCCGCGGGGAGCTGTTTTTT. Protein: CASSPLGARGELFF.

The chain couples TRBV5-1 to TRBJ1-1; 8 positions match TRBD1. The J segment lost 5 bases and the V segment lost 1 base, leaving 7 bases of the junction unmatched. CDR3 length: 15 residues. Per germline, CDR1 SGHRS and CDR2 YFSETQ. CDR3 in DNA: TGCGCCAGCAGCTTGCCCCGGACAGGGAATACTGAAGCTTTCTTT. Protein product: CASSLPRTGNTEAFF. The whole variable domain, remainder taken from reference TRBV5-1 and TRBJ1-1, is KAGVTQTPRYLIKTRGQQVTLSCSPISGHRSVSWYQQTPGQGLQFLFEYFSETQRNKGNFPGRFSGRQFSNSRSEMNVSTLELGDSALYLCASSLPRTGNTEAFFGQGTRLTVV.

V is TRBV28 and J is TRBJ2-7; possible D gene TRBD1, 7 bases. V was shortened by 5 bases and J by 9 bases, with 17 bases between the two germline ends. The CDR3 extends over 13 amino acids. Germline V gene data show CDR1 as MDHEN and CDR2 as SYDVKM. This chain's CDR3 is CASSGGTATRQYF. CDR3 DNA sequence: TGTGCCAGCAGTGGAGGGACAGCTACGAGGCAGTACTTC.

This rearrangement joins TRBV18 to TRBJ2-3; no reliable D call. The CDR3 length is 11 residues. Looked up from germline, CDR1 is KGHSH and CDR2 is LQKENI. The V and J ends lost 6 bases and 11 bases respectively, with 12 bases between them. CDR3 amino acids: CASSPDMEQYF. As DNA, the CDR3 is TGTGCCAGCTCTCCTGACATGGAGCAGTATTTT.